Listed below are T cell receptor beta chains from one sample, sequenced in a study of regulatory T cells in long-lasting Graves disease. Via MiXCR, TCRdb re-called the multiplex PCR reads, giving one row per CDR3 protein. The sample consists of about 440,000 distinct CDR3 sequences, about 15% of them appearing once. These data were likewise used in another study, on T cells in Graves' hyperthyroidism and ophthalmopathy.

Sequenced material: peripheral blood mononuclear cells (PBMCs), taken at new diagnosis, from a patient treated with antithyroid drugs. The origin of the receptors is a woman in her 30s with Graves disease. Both conserved end residues are part of each CDR3. Fields, in order: D gene, J gene, clone size, V gene, CDR3 protein, CDR3 DNA. The D gene is left open where the match is weak. Some rows mark clone size as missing; the rest say once, few, many or name a class of expanded clone.

d_call: -
j_call: TRBJ1-2
clone_size: many
v_call: TRBV20-1
cdr3_aa: CSAWVSNYGYTF
cdr3_nt: TGCAGTGCTTGGGTGTCCAACTATGGCTACACCTTC

d_call: TRBD1
j_call: TRBJ2-5
clone_size: many
v_call: TRBV10-3
cdr3_aa: CAISDSRDRGETQYF
cdr3_nt: TGTGCCATCAGTGATTCCCGGGACAGGGGAGAGACCCAGTACTTC

d_call: -
j_call: TRBJ2-1
clone_size: many
v_call: TRBV11-3
cdr3_aa: CASSLSLRSEQFF
cdr3_nt: TGTGCCAGCAGCTTAAGTCTCCGGAGTGAGCAGTTCTTC

d_call: -
j_call: TRBJ2-1
clone_size: -
v_call: TRBV20-1
cdr3_aa: CSALDLSSYNEQFF
cdr3_nt: TGCAGTGCTTTGGACTTGAGCTCCTACAATGAGCAGTTCTTC

d_call: -
j_call: TRBJ2-1
clone_size: many
v_call: TRBV7-9
cdr3_aa: CASSSGGRENEQFF
cdr3_nt: TGTGCCAGCAGCTCCGGGGGACGGGAGAATGAGCAGTTCTTC

d_call: TRBD2
j_call: TRBJ2-7
clone_size: few
v_call: TRBV11-2
cdr3_aa: CASSLASSGSYEQYF
cdr3_nt: TGTGCCAGCAGCTTAGCCTCTAGCGGCTCCTACGAGCAGTACTTC

d_call: TRBD1
j_call: TRBJ2-1
clone_size: -
v_call: TRBV15
cdr3_aa: CATSRVEQGEREQFF
cdr3_nt: TGTGCCACCAGCAGAGTTGAACAGGGGGAGCGTGAGCAGTTCTTC

d_call: TRBD2
j_call: TRBJ2-2
clone_size: few
v_call: TRBV20-1
cdr3_aa: CSARDVRLAGAGELFF
cdr3_nt: TGCAGTGCTAGAGATGTAAGACTAGCGGGAGCCGGGGAGCTGTTTTTT

d_call: -
j_call: TRBJ1-2
clone_size: many
v_call: TRBV11-2
cdr3_aa: CASTHSDRPYGYTF
cdr3_nt: TGTGCCAGCACCCATTCGGACCGTCCCTATGGCTACACCTTC

d_call: -
j_call: TRBJ1-1
clone_size: many
v_call: TRBV6-1
cdr3_aa: CASNKKSPNTEAFF
cdr3_nt: TGTGCCAGCAACAAAAAAAGCCCGAACACTGAAGCTTTCTTT

d_call: TRBD1
j_call: TRBJ1-6
clone_size: -
v_call: TRBV7-2
cdr3_aa: CASSQDRVSPLHF
cdr3_nt: TGTGCCAGCAGCCAGGACAGGGTTTCACCCCTCCACTTT

d_call: TRBD1
j_call: TRBJ2-1
clone_size: few
v_call: TRBV4-3
cdr3_aa: CASSHSRDRDHEQFF
cdr3_nt: TGCGCCAGCAGCCACTCCCGGGACAGGGATCATGAGCAGTTCTTC

d_call: -
j_call: TRBJ2-1
clone_size: many
v_call: TRBV12-5
cdr3_aa: CASGLAGTGEQFF
cdr3_nt: TGTGCTAGTGGTTTGGCAGGAACCGGTGAGCAGTTCTTC

d_call: TRBD2
j_call: TRBJ2-1
clone_size: many
v_call: TRBV7-9
cdr3_aa: CASSLNPSPGGNEQFF
cdr3_nt: TGTGCCAGCAGCTTAAATCCCTCACCGGGGGGAAATGAGCAGTTCTTC

d_call: -
j_call: TRBJ2-7
clone_size: many
v_call: TRBV6-1
cdr3_aa: CASSPSAGEAYEQYF
cdr3_nt: TGTGCCAGCAGTCCCTCCGCGGGTGAGGCCTACGAGCAGTACTTC

d_call: TRBD2
j_call: TRBJ2-7
clone_size: -
v_call: TRBV5-1
cdr3_aa: CASSTRGQREDYEQYF
cdr3_nt: TGCGCCAGCAGCACCAGGGGCCAGCGGGAGGACTACGAGCAGTACTTC

d_call: -
j_call: TRBJ2-7
clone_size: many
v_call: TRBV6-1
cdr3_aa: CASSEAGVRYEQYF
cdr3_nt: TGTGCCAGCAGTGAAGCGGGAGTTCGCTACGAGCAGTACTTC

d_call: TRBD2
j_call: TRBJ2-2
clone_size: many
v_call: TRBV2
cdr3_aa: CASSDQEPIAGAVFF
cdr3_nt: TGTGCCAGCAGTGATCAGGAGCCCATAGCGGGAGCAGTGTTTTTT

d_call: -
j_call: TRBJ2-5
clone_size: many
v_call: TRBV28
cdr3_aa: CASTRSAGQETQYF
cdr3_nt: TGTGCCAGCACTCGTTCGGCGGGGCAAGAGACCCAGTACTTC

d_call: -
j_call: TRBJ2-1
clone_size: few
v_call: TRBV27
cdr3_aa: CASSLNRVVSYNEQFF
cdr3_nt: TGTGCCAGCAGTTTAAACAGGGTTGTATCCTACAATGAGCAGTTCTTC

d_call: -
j_call: TRBJ2-1
clone_size: many
v_call: TRBV28
cdr3_aa: CASSLGGTTYNEQFF
cdr3_nt: TGTGCCAGCAGCTTAGGGGGGACTACCTACAATGAGCAGTTCTTC

d_call: -
j_call: TRBJ1-4
clone_size: many
v_call: TRBV28
cdr3_aa: CASSFRQNKNEKLFF
cdr3_nt: TGTGCCAGCAGTTTCAGACAGAACAAGAATGAAAAACTGTTTTTT

d_call: -
j_call: TRBJ1-5
clone_size: many
v_call: TRBV12-3/TRBV12-4
cdr3_aa: CASSFGQGSNQPQHF
cdr3_nt: TGTGCCAGCAGTTTTGGGCAGGGTAGCAATCAGCCCCAGCATTTT

d_call: -
j_call: TRBJ2-5
clone_size: many
v_call: TRBV12-3/TRBV12-4
cdr3_aa: CASRGASGNSFGETQYF
cdr3_nt: TGTGCCAGCAGGGGGGCTAGCGGCAACTCCTTTGGGGAGACCCAGTACTTC

d_call: TRBD1
j_call: TRBJ2-7
clone_size: -
v_call: TRBV9
cdr3_aa: CASSLTGQSSYEQYF
cdr3_nt: TGTGCCAGCAGCCTGACGGGACAGTCTTCCTACGAGCAGTACTTC